Reported below is one T cell receptor beta chain. Its antigen is unknown. When replicate PCRs were run on sorted subsets, they used 150 to 200 ng DNA, approximately 27,000 T cell genomes. Measured with immunoSEQ multiplex PCR; TCRdb has only the in-frame clones, and not every one. The sample lists fewer than 3 million clones, roughly 90% seen once, with around 0.38% in the top ten. This entry is derived from a study of shared clonotypes between healthy human individuals. Whole-study results and caveats: The donor pool, a small one, limited the genetic and exposure-history diversity represented.

Input material: naive CD4+ T cells from PBMCs. The subset is: CD45RA+ positively selected. This clonotype was obtained from a man in his late teens or twenties in good health. Some clones in this sample may be carry-over from other donors' samples.

The CDR3: CASSLVPQGRNEQFF. DNA of the CDR3: TGTGCCAGCAGTTTAGTACCCCAGGGAAGGAATGAGCAGTTCTTC. The genes are TRBV28 and TRBJ2-1; possible D gene TRBD1, 5 bases. This CDR3 has 15 residues. The germline CDR1 and CDR2 sequences are MDHEN and SYDVKM. The ends were cut back, 2 bases at V and 7 bases at J, with 15 bases in the middle.